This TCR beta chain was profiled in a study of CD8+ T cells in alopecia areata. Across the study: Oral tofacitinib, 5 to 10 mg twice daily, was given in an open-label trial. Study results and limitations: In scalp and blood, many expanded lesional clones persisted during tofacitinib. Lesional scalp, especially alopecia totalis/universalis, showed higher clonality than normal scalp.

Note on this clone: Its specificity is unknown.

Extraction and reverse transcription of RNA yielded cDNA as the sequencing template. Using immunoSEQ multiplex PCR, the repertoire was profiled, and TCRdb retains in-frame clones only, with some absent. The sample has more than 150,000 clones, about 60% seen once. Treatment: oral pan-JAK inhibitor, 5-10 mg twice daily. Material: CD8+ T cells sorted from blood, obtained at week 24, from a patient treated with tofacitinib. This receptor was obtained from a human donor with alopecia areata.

The CDR3 nucleotides are TGTGCCAGCGGGACTAGCGACTCCTACAATGAGCAGTTCTTC. This encodes CASGTSDSYNEQFF. The chain combines TRBV2 with TRBJ2-1, with 10 bases identical to TRBD2. The CDR3 is made up of 14 amino acids. Germline loops: CDR1 SNHLY, CDR2 FYNNEI. V shed 8 bases, J shed 0 bases, and the junction held 1 base outside the gene matches.